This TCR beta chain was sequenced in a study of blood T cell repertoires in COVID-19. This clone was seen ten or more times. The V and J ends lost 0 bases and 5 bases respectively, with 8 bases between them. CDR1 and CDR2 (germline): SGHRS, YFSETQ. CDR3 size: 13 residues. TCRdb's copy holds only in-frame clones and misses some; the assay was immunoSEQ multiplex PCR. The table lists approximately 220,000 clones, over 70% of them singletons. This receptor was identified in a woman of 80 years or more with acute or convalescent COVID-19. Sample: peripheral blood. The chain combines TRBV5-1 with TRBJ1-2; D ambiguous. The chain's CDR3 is CASSLDVTYGYTF. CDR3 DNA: TGCGCCAGCAGCTTGGACGTCACATATGGCTACACCTTC.